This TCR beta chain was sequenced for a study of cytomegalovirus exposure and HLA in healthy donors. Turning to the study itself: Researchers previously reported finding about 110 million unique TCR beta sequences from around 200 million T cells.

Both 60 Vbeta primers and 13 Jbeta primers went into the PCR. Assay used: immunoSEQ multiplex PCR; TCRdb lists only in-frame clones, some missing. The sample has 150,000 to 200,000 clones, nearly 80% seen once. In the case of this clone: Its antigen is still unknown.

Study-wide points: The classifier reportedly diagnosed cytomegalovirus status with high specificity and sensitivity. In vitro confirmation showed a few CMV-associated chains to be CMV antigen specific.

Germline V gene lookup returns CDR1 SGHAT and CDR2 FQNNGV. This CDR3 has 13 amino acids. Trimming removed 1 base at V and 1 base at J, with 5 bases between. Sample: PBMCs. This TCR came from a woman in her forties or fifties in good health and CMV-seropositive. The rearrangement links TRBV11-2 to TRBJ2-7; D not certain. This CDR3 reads CASSLAQSYEQYF. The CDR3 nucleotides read TGTGCCAGCAGCTTAGCCCAGTCCTACGAGCAGTACTTC. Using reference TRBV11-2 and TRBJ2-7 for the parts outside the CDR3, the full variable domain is EAGVAQSPRYKIIEKRQSVAFWCNPISGHATLYWYQQILGQGPKLLIQFQNNGVVDDSQLPKDRFSAERLKGVDSTLKIQPAKLEDSAVYLCASSLAQSYEQYFGPGTRLTVT.